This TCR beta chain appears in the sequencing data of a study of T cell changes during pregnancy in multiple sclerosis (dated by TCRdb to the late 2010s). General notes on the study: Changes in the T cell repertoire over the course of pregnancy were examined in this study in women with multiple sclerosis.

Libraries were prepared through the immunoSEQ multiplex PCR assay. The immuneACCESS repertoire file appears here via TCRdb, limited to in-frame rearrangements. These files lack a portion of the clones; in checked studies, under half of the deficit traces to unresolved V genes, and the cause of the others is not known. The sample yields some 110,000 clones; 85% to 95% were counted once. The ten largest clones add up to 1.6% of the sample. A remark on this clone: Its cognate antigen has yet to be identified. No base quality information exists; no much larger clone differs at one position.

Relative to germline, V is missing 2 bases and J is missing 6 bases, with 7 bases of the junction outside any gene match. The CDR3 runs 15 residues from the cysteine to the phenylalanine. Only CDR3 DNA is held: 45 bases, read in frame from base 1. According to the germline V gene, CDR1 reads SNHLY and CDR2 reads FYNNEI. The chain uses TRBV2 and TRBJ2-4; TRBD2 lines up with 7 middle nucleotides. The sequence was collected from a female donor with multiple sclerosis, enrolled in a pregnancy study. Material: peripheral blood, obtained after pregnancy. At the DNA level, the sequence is TGTGCCAGCAGTGAATTGGCGGGAGTGGGAAACATTCAGTACTTC. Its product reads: CASSELAGVGNIQYF.